The present T cell receptor (beta chain) was sequenced within a study of T cell changes during pregnancy in multiple sclerosis. Profiled with immunoSEQ multiplex PCR; TCRdb holds only in-frame clones, not every one. The profile shows tens of thousands of clones, about 94% of them singletons. Germline CDR1 SGHAT, CDR2 FQNNGV. The CDR3 covers 13 residues. V lost 8 bases to trimming and J lost 3 bases, with 14 bases between them. The rearrangement joins TRBV11-2 to TRBJ2-7; a possible D gene is TRBD2 (6 bases). The material was peripheral blood, obtained in the third trimester of pregnancy. The sequence was collected from a female donor in good health, enrolled as a control in a pregnancy study. CDR3 sequence reads: CASAPGLDYEQYF. CDR3 coding DNA: TGTGCCAGCGCCCCGGGACTCGACTACGAGCAGTACTTC.